The present T cell receptor beta chain was sequenced within a study of cytomegalovirus exposure and HLA in healthy donors. PCR employed 60 Vbeta and 13 Jbeta primers. Sequencing used immunoSEQ multiplex PCR; TCRdb keeps in-frame clones, though not all of them. The table has around 170,000 clones, roughly 79% seen once. A word on this clone: The antigen is unknown.

Each donor was nominally healthy when sampled (though unrecorded immune exposures were likely). This CDR3 spans 12 amino acids. Between the trimmed V and J ends, which lost 8 bases and 10 bases, there was a span of 18 bases. Germline V CDR1 and CDR2: MDHEN, SYDVKM. Whole-study findings and limits: By HLA locus, TCR association rates varied in a later analysis, with DRB1 showing the most and HLA-C the fewest. Fewer N-insertions than the 666-donor mean were reportedly shown by an Asian-associated ancestry cluster in a later analysis. Follow-up analysis later connected one missense variant in DCLRE1C with trimming of TCR beta V- and J-genes.

This TCR came from a woman aged 40 to 50 in good health and CMV-seropositive. Sequencing input: PBMCs. The chain employs TRBV28 and TRBJ2-7, with D possibly being TRBD1 (6 bases). CDR3 nucleotides: TGTGCCAGCCGACACCGGGACACCCTACAGTACTTC. It codes for CASRHRDTLQYF.